A single sample gave rise to the 14 T cell receptor beta chains below, sequenced in a study of cytomegalovirus exposure and HLA in healthy donors. Primers: 60 Vbeta forward and 13 Jbeta reverse. The protocol was immunoSEQ multiplex PCR, while the TCRdb copy is restricted to in-frame clones and leaves out a portion. The sample has 120,000 or so clones; about three quarters are singletons. Sequenced material: PBMCs. The source of these receptors is a human donor in good health.

The CDR3 nucleotides read TGTGCCAGCAGCCAAGTGGGCAGGGCTTCAAACTCTGGGGCCAACGTCCTGACTTTC. It translates to CASSQVGRASNSGANVLTF. The chain uses TRBV4-2 and TRBJ2-6; perhaps TRBD1 as D (5 bases). Germline values: CDR1 LGHNA, CDR2 YNFKEQ. V dropped 1 base and J dropped 0 bases, with 16 bases sitting between them. The CDR3 extends over 19 amino acids.

The chain combines TRBV28 with TRBJ1-5; D ambiguous. CDR3 length: 13 amino acids. CDR1 and CDR2 from the germline V gene are MDHEN and SYDVKM. The V end was cut by 2 bases, the J end by 4 bases, with 6 bases between. Written as DNA, the CDR3 is TGTGCCAGCAGTTTACGGCGGAATCAGCCCCAGCATTTT. Translating gives CASSLRRNQPQHF.

This clone was recorded a few times. The chain is built from TRBV7-2 and TRBJ2-3, with a weak D call TRBD1 (5 bases). This CDR3 contains 13 residues. Trimming stripped 5 bases from V and 4 bases from J, with 10 bases between. Germline CDR1 reads SGHTA; CDR2 reads FQGNSA. CDR3 in amino acids: CASSLIGADTQYF. The CDR3 DNA reads TGTGCCAGCAGCCTAATAGGGGCAGATACGCAGTATTTT.

The rearrangement uses TRBV19 and TRBJ2-2; 7 bases are shared with TRBD2. This CDR3 contains 15 residues. The V gene end was trimmed by 3 bases and the J gene end by 5 bases; junction bases not matched to a gene: 6. Germline lookup yields CDR1 LNHDA and CDR2 SQIVND (reference sequence). The CDR3 loop is CASSMRQGLTGELFF. As DNA, the CDR3 is TGTGCCAGTAGTATGCGCCAGGGACTAACCGGGGAGCTGTTTTTT.

The chain recombines TRBV4-1 with TRBJ1-1; no clear D. The ends were cut back, 0 bases at V and 0 bases at J, with 8 bases in the middle. The CDR3 is 15 residues long. The germline V gene has CDR1 MGHRA and CDR2 YSYEKL. The CDR3 region is CASSQETQLNTEAFF. The CDR3 DNA sequence: TGCGCCAGCAGCCAAGAAACACAGCTGAACACTGAAGCTTTCTTT.

The CDR3 loop is CASSAQGQGYQPQHF. CDR3 DNA: TGTGCCAGCAGTGCGCAGGGACAGGGATATCAGCCCCAGCATTTT. The chain combines TRBV6-1 with TRBJ1-5; 9 positions agree with TRBD1. Germline V gene sequence: CDR1 MNHNS, CDR2 SASEGT. This CDR3 has 15 residues. The J segment lost 5 bases and the V segment lost 4 bases, leaving 6 bases of the junction unmatched.

The chain joins TRBV19 to TRBJ2-7; a weak D match, TRBD1 (5 bases). Trimming cost V 5 bases and J 2 bases, with 7 bases left between them. Germline values: CDR1 LNHDA, CDR2 SQIVND (reference sequence). The CDR3 runs 12 residues. The CDR3 region is CASSDRTYEQYF. CDR3 sequence (DNA): TGTGCCAGTAGTGACAGAACCTACGAGCAGTACTTC.

This rearrangement joins TRBV6-5 to TRBJ2-5; D is possibly TRBD1 (5 bases). Germline CDR1 reads MNHEY; CDR2 reads SVGAGI. Trimming took 6 bases from V and 1 from J, leaving 9 bases between them. This CDR3 spans 13 amino acids. The DNA for the CDR3 is TGTGCCAGCAGGGGCAGGGTCCAAGAGACCCAGTACTTC. Amino acids: CASRGRVQETQYF.

The chain links TRBV6-1 to TRBJ1-4; a weak D match, TRBD1 (6 bases). This CDR3 spans 16 amino acids. V was trimmed by 2 bases and J by 4 bases, leaving 14 bases between them. Germline lookup yields CDR1 MNHNS and CDR2 SASEGT. In DNA form, the CDR3 reads TGTGCCAGCAGTGAACCAGGGGTGGTTTATAATGAAAAACTGTTTTTT. It codes for CASSEPGVVYNEKLFF.

Here the CDR3 DNA reads TGCGCCAGCAGTGGGCTGCCCCAGGGGCATGAGCAGTTCTTC. The encoded protein is CASSGLPQGHEQFF. The chain carries TRBV10-2 and TRBJ2-1; D may be TRBD1 (6 bases). V shed 4 bases and J shed 8 bases, with 15 bases lying between them. This CDR3 has 14 amino acids. Germline CDR1 WSHSY, CDR2 SAAADI.

The gene calls are TRBV6-6 and TRBJ2-1, with D possibly TRBD2 on 6 matching bases. The germline gives CDR1 MNHNY, CDR2 SVGAGI (reference sequence). This CDR3 is 14 amino acids long. The ends were cut back, 2 bases at V and 2 bases at J, with 7 bases in the middle. CDR3: CASSYQRAYNEQFF. DNA of the CDR3: TGTGCCAGCAGTTACCAGCGGGCCTACAATGAGCAGTTCTTC.

The chain couples TRBV6-5 to TRBJ1-2; D may be TRBD1 (5 bases). Trimming shortened V by 0 bases and J by 4 bases, and 15 bases separated the two germline ends. The CDR3 spans 16 residues. Germline V lookup: CDR1 MNHEY, CDR2 SVGAGI. The CDR3 DNA follows: TGTGCCAGCAGTTACTCGGGGAGGGGTAGGGGCTATGGCTACACCTTC. It encodes CASSYSGRGRGYGYTF.

V usage is TRBV21-1 and J usage is TRBJ2-1; the table's TRBD1 call for D was not verified on the DNA. TRBV21-1 is an annotated pseudogene. The CDR3 is 15 residues long. The CDR3 spells CASSPARGNANEQFF. The CDR3 nucleotides are TGTGCCAGCAGCCCCGCCAGGGGAAACGCGAATGAGCAGTTCTTC.

The rearrangement joins TRBV4-1 to TRBJ2-7, with 8 nucleotides matching TRBD2. V shed 0 bases and J 1 base; nucleotides not matched to a gene: 5. The CDR3 is 16 amino acids. Germline assignment: CDR1 MGHRA and CDR2 YSYEKL. The CDR3, as DNA: TGCGCCAGCAGCCAAGATCCCCGGGAGGGTTCCTACGAGCAGTACTTC. It codes for CASSQDPREGSYEQYF.